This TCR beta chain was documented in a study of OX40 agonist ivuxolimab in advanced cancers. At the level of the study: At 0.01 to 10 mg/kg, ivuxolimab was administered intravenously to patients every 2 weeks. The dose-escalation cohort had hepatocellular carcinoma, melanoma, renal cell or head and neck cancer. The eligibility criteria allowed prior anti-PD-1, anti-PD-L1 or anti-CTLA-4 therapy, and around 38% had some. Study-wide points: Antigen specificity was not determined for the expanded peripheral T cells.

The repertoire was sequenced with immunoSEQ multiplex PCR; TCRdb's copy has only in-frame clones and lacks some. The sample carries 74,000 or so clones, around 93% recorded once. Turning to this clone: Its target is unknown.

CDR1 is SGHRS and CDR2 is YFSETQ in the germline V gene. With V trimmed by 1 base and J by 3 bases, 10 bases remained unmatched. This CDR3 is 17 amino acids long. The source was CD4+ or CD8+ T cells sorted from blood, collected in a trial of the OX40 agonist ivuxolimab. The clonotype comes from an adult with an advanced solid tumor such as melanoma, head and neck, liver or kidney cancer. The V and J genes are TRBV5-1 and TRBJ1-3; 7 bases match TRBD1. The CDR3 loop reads CASSLTVQGTLGNTIYF. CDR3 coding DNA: TGCGCCAGCAGCTTGACCGTACAGGGGACCCTTGGAAACACCATATATTTT.